This paragraph covers one T cell receptor (beta chain) sequence. Mismatch with germline at one junction end may stem from a read error. This sample was taken from a study of blood T cells in healthy people across ages. With a J-beta primer mix and a sample-barcoded 5' primer, a second PCR ran about 6 to 11 cycles. Each cDNA was tagged by a template-switch adaptor containing 12 random nucleotides. TCRdb recomputed calls from the 5' RACE reads with MiXCR, one row per CDR3 protein. The sample records under 1,100,000 distinct CDR3 sequences, around 25% being singletons. Healthy Caucasian individuals from Russia aged roughly 6 to 90 served as donors. CDR1 and CDR2 (germline): SNHLY, FYNNEI. The CDR3 runs 15 residues. This sample was shared with a second study, whose subject was T cells of mothers and their children. According to that study: Per 15 ul, 1.5 ug of RNA was used, with all extracted RNA going into cDNA synthesis. Overlap measured in related mother-child pairs was slightly, non-significantly higher than in unrelated pairs.

The TCR was taken from a girl aged 2 to 10 in good health. The specimen was blood. V gene TRBV2 combines with J gene TRBJ1-4; D is ambiguous. CDR3 nucleotide sequence: TGTGCCAGCAGTGAACTTACCCGGTCGGGTGAACAACTGTTTTTT. Residues: CASSELTRSGEQLFF.